One sample yielded the 28 T cell receptor beta chains listed below, sequenced in a study of OX40 agonist ivuxolimab in advanced cancers. Clones were read by immunoSEQ multiplex PCR, and TCRdb kept only the in-frame ones, dropping some. The sample records 100,000 to 120,000 clones, around 93% being singletons. This specimen consisted of CD4+ or CD8+ T cells sorted from blood, obtained in a trial of the OX40 agonist ivuxolimab. These receptors came from an adult with an advanced solid tumor such as melanoma, head and neck, liver or kidney cancer.

This clone has a single count. CDR3 loop: CASSADRVRLTDTQYF. DNA for the CDR3: TGTGCCAGTAGTGCCGACAGGGTGAGACTCACAGATACGCAGTATTTT. The V call is TRBV19, the J call TRBJ2-3; 7 positions match TRBD1. The CDR3 has 16 amino acids. CDR1 is LNHDA, CDR2 SQIVND, per germline (reference sequence). With V trimmed by 5 bases and J by 2 bases, 10 bases remained unmatched.

The chain has TRBV7-6 and TRBJ2-1; D is possibly TRBD2 (5 bases). The CDR3 sequence is 15 residues long. Germline-derived CDR1 and CDR2 are SGHVS and FNYEAQ. Between the trimmed V and J ends, which lost 4 bases and 2 bases, there was a span of 12 bases. The CDR3 region has the DNA TGTGCCAGCAGCTCTACTAGTGGCCCCTACAATGAGCAGTTCTTC. Encoded protein: CASSSTSGPYNEQFF.

The V gene is TRBV19, the J gene TRBJ1-4; no firm D call. The ends were cut back, 3 bases at V and 1 base at J, with 9 bases in the middle. Germline loops: CDR1 LNHDA, CDR2 SQIVND (reference sequence). The CDR3 consists of 15 residues. CDR3 loop: CASSILGGTNEKLFF. As DNA, the CDR3 is TGTGCCAGTAGTATCTTAGGCGGAACTAATGAAAAACTGTTTTTT.

This clone was seen once. The chain joins TRBV11-2 to TRBJ2-1; the D is unclear. Germline CDR1 SGHAT, CDR2 FQNNGV. Trimming left V 6 bases short and J 9 bases short, with 15 bases between. The CDR3 has 13 amino acids. The CDR3 protein is CASRLTPLGEQFF. The CDR3 region has the DNA TGTGCCAGCAGACTAACTCCTCTGGGTGAGCAGTTCTTC.

The rearrangement uses TRBV5-6 and TRBJ2-1; a possible D gene is TRBD2 (6 bases). V was clipped by 2 bases and J by 10 bases, with 10 bases between them. The CDR3 extends over 12 amino acids. CDR1 and CDR2 (germline): SGHDT, YYEEEE. The CDR3 is CASSFREWEQFF. The CDR3 bases are TGTGCCAGCAGCTTCCGGGAGTGGGAGCAGTTCTTC.

This clone was seen just once. A read error may produce the germline difference seen at one junction end. This chain joins TRBV13 and TRBJ2-7, with 7 bases identical to TRBD1. This CDR3 is built from 12 residues. The germline V gene encodes CDR1 PRHDT and CDR2 FYEKMQ (reference sequence). This chain's CDR3 is CASSLVAQGLHF. The CDR3 nucleotides are TGTGCCAGCAGCTTAGTAGCACAGGGGCTGCACTTC.

This clone was observed once. V usage is TRBV9 and J usage is TRBJ2-1; 16 bases agree with TRBD2. In germline, CDR1 is SGDLS, CDR2 YYNGEE. This CDR3 is 16 amino acids long. V was pared by 2 bases and J by 8 bases, with 4 bases of the junction left unmatched. CDR3 coding DNA: TGTGCCAGCAGCGTTGGGACTAGCGGGGGGGCCCATGAGCAGTTCTTC. The encoded protein is CASSVGTSGGAHEQFF. The full variable domain, with the rest looked up from reference TRBV9 and TRBJ2-1, is DSGVTQTPKHLITATGQRVTLRCSPRSGDLSVYWYQQSLDQGLQFLIQYYNGEERAKGNILERFSAQQFPDLHSELNLSSLELGDSALYFCASSVGTSGGAHEQFFGPGTRLTVL.

The J gene is TRBJ2-7, the V gene TRBV9; D might be TRBD1 (6 bases). V gave up 0 bases and J gave up 3 bases, with 10 bases separating them. Germline V gene sequence: CDR1 SGDLS, CDR2 YYNGEE. CDR3 length: 14 residues. CDR3 nucleotides: TGTGCCAGCAGCGTAGGCAGCAGGGGCTACGAGCAGTACTTC. It encodes CASSVGSRGYEQYF.

The CDR3 loop reads CASSPGLNTDTQYF. In DNA form, the CDR3 reads TGTGCCAGCAGCCCCGGACTAAACACAGATACGCAGTATTTT. This rearrangement joins TRBV11-3 to TRBJ2-3; the D gene is possibly TRBD2 (6 bases). Germline V CDR1 and CDR2: SGHNT, YENEEA. The germline V and J ends were trimmed by 5 bases and 2 bases, with 11 bases remaining between them. This CDR3 has 14 amino acids.

This sequence joins TRBV5-1 and TRBJ1-5; 10 positions match TRBD1. Trimming removed 4 bases from V and 5 bases from J; junction bases left unmatched: 6. This CDR3 spans 15 amino acids. Germline values: CDR1 SGHRS, CDR2 YFSETQ. CDR3 DNA: TGCGCCAGCAGCATATCGGGACAGGGGCATCAGCCCCAGCATTTT. Translation gives CASSISGQGHQPQHF.

This sequence joins TRBV11-3 and TRBJ1-2, with TRBD1 matching over 8 bases. The trim removed 2 bases at V and 8 bases at J, leaving 10 bases unmatched. This CDR3 is 15 amino acids long. Germline V lookup: CDR1 SGHNT, CDR2 YENEEA. This CDR3 is CASSLTIQGARGYTF. Here the CDR3 DNA reads TGTGCCAGCAGCTTAACGATTCAGGGGGCGCGAGGCTACACCTTC.

V and J are TRBV20-1 and TRBJ2-1; D is unresolved. V was trimmed by 4 bases and J by 11 bases, leaving 9 bases between them. The germline CDR1 and CDR2 sequences are DFQATT and SNEGSKA (reference sequence). The CDR3 is 10 residues long. CDR3 in DNA: TGCAGTGCTAACCCCCTTAAGCAGTTCTTC. Encoded protein: CSANPLKQFF.

The V gene is TRBV6-6, the J gene TRBJ2-1; 7 positions agree with TRBD2. Germline lookup yields CDR1 MNHNY and CDR2 SVGAGI (reference sequence). This CDR3 spans 16 amino acids. Trimming removed 0 bases from V and 9 bases from J; junction bases left unmatched: 11. CDR3 nucleotide sequence: TGTGCCAGCAGTTACTCGAGCGGGAACCCATCGGGTGAGCAGTTCTTC. Residues: CASSYSSGNPSGEQFF.

The CDR3 loop is CASSMTGIGYGYTF. The CDR3 DNA follows: TGTGCCAGTAGTATGACAGGGATTGGCTATGGCTACACCTTC. The chain links TRBV19 to TRBJ1-2; 7 positions match TRBD1. Germline V gene sequence: CDR1 LNHDA, CDR2 SQIVND (reference sequence). The V gene end was trimmed by 3 bases and the J gene end by 4 bases; junction bases not matched to a gene: 5. The CDR3 spans 14 residues.

This clone turned up a few times. The chain is built from TRBV19 and TRBJ1-5; perhaps TRBD1 as D (5 bases). V was cut by 5 bases and J by 4 bases, with 9 bases left in between. Germline V gene lookup returns CDR1 LNHDA and CDR2 SQIVND (reference sequence). This CDR3 comprises 13 residues. Written as DNA, the CDR3 is TGTGCCAGTAGTCCTGGGACTAATCAGCCCCAGCATTTT. Its translation: CASSPGTNQPQHF.

The chain uses TRBV16 and TRBJ2-5; 7 bases are a match to TRBD1. This CDR3 has 15 residues. Per germline, CDR1 KGHSY and CDR2 FQNENV. Germline trimming cut 0 bases from V and 5 bases from J; bases unmatched to any gene: 6. The DNA for the CDR3 is TGTGCCAGCAGCCAATCGGGGACAGCAGCGGAGACCCAGTACTTC. Encoded protein: CASSQSGTAAETQYF.

This clone was seen once. The rearrangement joins TRBV19 to TRBJ1-5; 7 bases agree with TRBD1. The germline gives CDR1 LNHDA, CDR2 SQIVND (reference sequence). V shed 8 bases, J shed 3 bases, and the junction held 7 bases outside the gene matches. The length of the CDR3 is 14 residues. CDR3 residues: CASQGQSFNQPQHF. CDR3 nucleotides: TGTGCCAGTCAGGGACAGTCCTTCAATCAGCCCCAGCATTTT. The whole variable domain, remainder taken from reference TRBV19 and TRBJ1-5, is DGGITQSPKYLFRKEGQNVTLSCEQNLNHDAMYWYRQDPGQGLRLIYYSQIVNDFQKGDIAEGYSVSREKKESFPLTVTSAQKNPTAFYLCASQGQSFNQPQHFGDGTRLSIL.

V gene TRBV19 combines with J gene TRBJ1-1; 7 nucleotides agree with TRBD1. After removal of 3 bases from V and 5 bases from J, the junction contained 3 bases not matched to a gene. CDR3 length: 13 residues. CDR1 and CDR2 (germline): LNHDA, SQIVND (reference sequence). Here the CDR3 reads CASSINRGTEAFF. As DNA, the CDR3 is TGTGCCAGTAGTATCAACAGGGGAACTGAAGCTTTCTTT.

The chain couples TRBV5-1 to TRBJ1-4; D possibly corresponds to TRBD1 (5 bases). The CDR3 runs to 14 residues. The germline V gene has CDR1 SGHRS and CDR2 YFSETQ. Trimming removed 2 bases from V and 8 bases from J, with 13 bases in between. CDR3 residues: CASSFGGIGEKLFF. In DNA, the CDR3 is TGCGCCAGCAGCTTTGGGGGAATCGGAGAAAAACTGTTTTTT.

This clone was recorded once. The V gene is TRBV6-6, the J gene TRBJ1-4; 8 nucleotides align to TRBD1. V shed 5 bases and J 6 bases; nucleotides not matched to a gene: 8. This CDR3 contains 15 residues. CDR1 and CDR2 (germline): MNHNY, SVGAGI (reference sequence). The DNA of the CDR3 is TGTGCCAGCAGTCAGGACAGGGCCGGGGATGAAAAACTGTTTTTT. It specifies CASSQDRAGDEKLFF.

This clone was counted a single time. The chain uses TRBV30 and TRBJ1-1, with 8 bases identical to TRBD1. Germline loops: CDR1 GTSNPN, CDR2 SVGIG (reference sequence). This CDR3 is 13 amino acids long. With V trimmed by 2 bases and J by 10 bases, 9 bases remained unmatched. CDR3 sequence reads: CAWSRNRGVGAFF. Written as DNA, the CDR3 is TGTGCCTGGAGTCGCAACAGGGGGGTAGGAGCTTTCTTT.

The chain uses TRBV13 and TRBJ2-5; D possibly uses TRBD1 or TRBD2 (5 bases each). This CDR3 spans 16 amino acids. CDR1 is PRHDT and CDR2 is FYEKMQ in the germline V gene (reference sequence). V was shortened by 7 bases and J by 5 bases, with 23 bases between the two germline ends. The CDR3 spells CASIGIRAERGETQYF. The CDR3 DNA reads as TGTGCCAGCATCGGGATCCGGGCCGAGAGGGGCGAGACCCAGTACTTC.

This clone was counted between two and nine times. J is TRBJ2-6 and V is TRBV2, with D maybe TRBD1 (5 bases). The V and J ends lost 3 bases and 0 bases respectively, with 12 bases between them. Germline V gene data show CDR1 as SNHLY and CDR2 as FYNNEI. The CDR3 covers 17 residues. The CDR3 nucleotides are TGTGCCAGCAGTGAGGTCAGGACAAGCTCTGGGGCCAACGTCCTGACTTTC. It is translated as CASSEVRTSSGANVLTF.

CDR3 region: CAWRLAGELFF. The CDR3 bases are TGTGCCTGGAGGCTCGCGGGGGAGCTGTTTTTT. V is TRBV30 and J is TRBJ2-2; D not resolved. V was trimmed by 3 bases and J by 8 bases, leaving 7 bases between them. This CDR3 spans 11 amino acids. Germline V gives CDR1 GTSNPN, CDR2 SVGIG (reference sequence). Drawing the rest from reference TRBV30 and TRBJ2-2, the complete variable domain is SQTIHQWPATLVQPVGSPLSLECTVEGTSNPNLYWYRQAAGRGLQLLFYSVGIGQISSEVPQNLSASRPQDRQFILSSKKLLLSDSGFYLCAWRLAGELFFGEGSRLTVL.

The V gene is TRBV5-1, the J gene TRBJ2-1; D is perhaps TRBD1 (5 bases). The V gene lost 4 bases and the J gene lost 5 bases, with 13 bases spanning the gap. Germline CDR1 SGHRS, CDR2 YFSETQ. CDR3 length equals 14 residues. The CDR3 is CASSPQGDNNEQFF. DNA for the CDR3: TGCGCCAGCAGCCCCCAGGGTGATAACAATGAGCAGTTCTTC.

This sequence joins TRBV1 and TRBJ2-5. TRBV1 is noted as a pseudogene. This CDR3 contains 13 residues. CDR3 loop: CTSILPCQETQYF. The CDR3 nucleotides are TGCACCAGCATCCTGCCGTGCCAAGAGACCCAGTACTTC.

This clone was counted once. V usage is TRBV5-1 and J usage is TRBJ2-3, with 8 bases lining up with TRBD1. V shed 0 bases, J shed 3 bases, and the junction held 3 bases outside the gene matches. This CDR3 spans 15 amino acids. Germline CDR1 SGHRS, CDR2 YFSETQ. As DNA, the CDR3 is TGCGCCAGCAGCTTGGAGCAGGGGGCTACAGATACGCAGTATTTT. As protein: CASSLEQGATDTQYF. Complete variable domain (other parts from reference TRBV5-1 and TRBJ2-3): KAGVTQTPRYLIKTRGQQVTLSCSPISGHRSVSWYQQTPGQGLQFLFEYFSETQRNKGNFPGRFSGRQFSNSRSEMNVSTLELGDSALYLCASSLEQGATDTQYFGPGTRLTVL.

The gene calls are TRBV19 and TRBJ1-4; D is uncertain. The germline V gene encodes CDR1 LNHDA and CDR2 SQIVND (reference sequence). V was trimmed by 6 bases and J by 10 bases, leaving 18 bases between them. This CDR3 region has 14 residues. The CDR3 nucleotides read TGTGCCAGTAGAGAGGCGGGAAATGAAGGAAAACTGTTTTTT. This encodes CASREAGNEGKLFF.